The sequence of this T cell receptor beta chain was determined in a study of breast tumors, draining lymph nodes, adjacent tissues. Study findings and constraints: Most tumor T cells seemingly derive from lymph node, then expand in tumor. Tumor TCR diversity was below lymph nodes but above nontumor tissue. Tumor and nontumor repertoires were significantly more similar in luminal-like than in basal-like breast cancer.

The CDR3 contains 14 residues. V lost 4 bases, J lost 9 bases, and 16 bases lay in between. The germline V gene has CDR1 SGHTS and CDR2 YDEGEE. This clonotype was picked up many times. Its antigen remains unidentified. MiXCR, applied by TCRdb to the multiplex PCR reads, yields one record per CDR3 protein. The sample yields roughly 70,000 distinct CDR3 sequences, roughly 40% seen once. Specimen: breast tumor tissue. The chain is built from TRBV5-8 and TRBJ2-2; D gene unclear. This receptor was taken from a female donor with breast cancer. Some clones in this sample may be carry-over from other donors' samples. DNA of the CDR3: TGTGCCAGCAGCCCCGGCCCGGCGGCCAGGGAGCTGTTTTTT. This encodes CASSPGPAARELFF.